A single TCR beta chain is shown here with its context. Antigen: not known. Relative to the germline gene, one junction end is altered; a read error may explain this. The template, approximately 500 ng total RNA, yielded TCR beta cDNA made with a constant-region primer. The TCR beta library was amplified through three nested multiplex PCR rounds in a modified ARM-PCR procedure. PCR rounds one and two used TRBV1-TRBV30 forward primers with a C-beta reverse primer for about 9 cycles each. TCRdb reprocessed the multiplex PCR reads via MiXCR and lists one record per CDR3 protein. Of about 350,000 distinct CDR3 sequences listed, roughly 61% are singletons. This specimen belongs to a study of tumor-infiltrating lymphocytes in primary liver carcinoma. Whole-study context: Patients underwent resection of primary liver carcinoma. The patients, men and women alike, were aged 30 to 69 years. Study-wide points: Top-250-clone fractions were significantly higher in tumors than in blood (p = 0.039).

The germline V gene has CDR1 LGHNA and CDR2 YSLEER. This CDR3 region has 15 residues. Germline DNA was also extracted, with blood RNA taken from unsorted whole blood. Prior to the surgical procedure, around 4.3 milliliters of peripheral blood were collected. This sequence was found in a man in his forties with primary liver carcinoma and hepatitis B virus infection. The rearrangement uses TRBV4-3 and TRBJ2-7; the D gene is possibly TRBD1 (5 bases). The sample consisted of peripheral blood. CDR3 nucleotide sequence: TGCGCCAGCAACCAAGATACTGGCAGGGTGGGAGAGCAGTACTTC. This encodes CASNQDTGRVGEQYF.